Included here is one T cell receptor beta chain sequence, with context. Original methodology: Nucleated cell number was recorded as an estimate derived from reference gene primer amplification. Sequencing was performed with immunoSEQ multiplex PCR; in TCRdb, only in-frame clones are kept and a portion is missing. That table is the source of V, J and clone size, and D and trimming were worked out from the DNA. The sample carries around 46,000 clones, roughly 86% recorded once. This CDR3 contains 19 residues. The trim removed 2 bases at V and 4 bases at J, leaving 15 bases unmatched. Per germline, CDR1 LGHNA and CDR2 YSLEER. The entry originates in a study of blood T cell repertoires in COVID-19. As for the study in general: The samples span acute and convalescent COVID-19 from the United States, Italy and Spain. PBMCs, B-cell-depleted T cells, or T cells provided the cDNA or gDNA that made up the material.

The gene calls are TRBV4-3 and TRBJ2-3; 10 nucleotides agree with TRBD1. The sequenced sample consisted of peripheral blood. The clonotype originates from a man aged 60-69 years with active or convalescent COVID-19. Written as DNA, the CDR3 is TGCGCCAGCAGCCAAAAACTTCCCCGGGACAGGGGTATGGCAGATACGCAGTATTTT. Translated: CASSQKLPRDRGMADTQYF.